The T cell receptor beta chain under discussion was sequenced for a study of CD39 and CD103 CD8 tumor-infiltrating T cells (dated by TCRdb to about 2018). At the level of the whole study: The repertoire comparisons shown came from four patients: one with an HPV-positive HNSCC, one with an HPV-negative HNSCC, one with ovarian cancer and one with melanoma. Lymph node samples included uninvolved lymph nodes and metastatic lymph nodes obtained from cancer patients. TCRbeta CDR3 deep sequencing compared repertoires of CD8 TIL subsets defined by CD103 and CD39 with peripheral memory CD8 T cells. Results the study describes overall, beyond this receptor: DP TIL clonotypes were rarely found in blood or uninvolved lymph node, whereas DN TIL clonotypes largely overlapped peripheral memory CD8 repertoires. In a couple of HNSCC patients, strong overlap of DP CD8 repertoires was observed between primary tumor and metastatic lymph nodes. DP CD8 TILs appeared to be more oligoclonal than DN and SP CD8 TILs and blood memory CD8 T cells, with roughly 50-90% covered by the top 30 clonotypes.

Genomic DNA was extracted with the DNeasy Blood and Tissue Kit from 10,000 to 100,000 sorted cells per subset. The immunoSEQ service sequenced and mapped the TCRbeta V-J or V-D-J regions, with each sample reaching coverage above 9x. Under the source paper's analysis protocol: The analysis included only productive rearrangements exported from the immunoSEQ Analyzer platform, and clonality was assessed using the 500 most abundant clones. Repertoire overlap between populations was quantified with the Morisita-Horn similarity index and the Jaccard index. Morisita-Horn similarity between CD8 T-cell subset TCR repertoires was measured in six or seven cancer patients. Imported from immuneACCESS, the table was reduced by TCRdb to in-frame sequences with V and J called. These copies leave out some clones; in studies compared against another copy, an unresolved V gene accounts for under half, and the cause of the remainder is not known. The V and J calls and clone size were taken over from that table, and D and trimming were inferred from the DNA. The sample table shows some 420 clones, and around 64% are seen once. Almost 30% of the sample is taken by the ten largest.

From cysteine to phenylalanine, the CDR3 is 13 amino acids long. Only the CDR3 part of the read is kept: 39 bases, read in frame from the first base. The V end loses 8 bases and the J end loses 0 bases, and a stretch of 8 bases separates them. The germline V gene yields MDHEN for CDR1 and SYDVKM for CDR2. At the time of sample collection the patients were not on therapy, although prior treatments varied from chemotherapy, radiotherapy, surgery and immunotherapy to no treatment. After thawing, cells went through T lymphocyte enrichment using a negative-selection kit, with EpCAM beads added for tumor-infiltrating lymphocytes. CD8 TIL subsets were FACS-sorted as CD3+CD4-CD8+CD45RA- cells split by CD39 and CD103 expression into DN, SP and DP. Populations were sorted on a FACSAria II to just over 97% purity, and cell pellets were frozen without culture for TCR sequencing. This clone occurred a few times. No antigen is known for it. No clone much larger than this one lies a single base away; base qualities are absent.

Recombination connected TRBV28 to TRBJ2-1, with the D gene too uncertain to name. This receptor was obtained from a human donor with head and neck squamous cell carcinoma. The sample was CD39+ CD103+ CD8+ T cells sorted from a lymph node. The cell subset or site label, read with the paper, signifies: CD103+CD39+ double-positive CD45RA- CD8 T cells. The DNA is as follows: TGTGCCAGCGCCTTTCACTCCTACAATGAGCAGTTCTTC. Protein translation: CASAFHSYNEQFF.